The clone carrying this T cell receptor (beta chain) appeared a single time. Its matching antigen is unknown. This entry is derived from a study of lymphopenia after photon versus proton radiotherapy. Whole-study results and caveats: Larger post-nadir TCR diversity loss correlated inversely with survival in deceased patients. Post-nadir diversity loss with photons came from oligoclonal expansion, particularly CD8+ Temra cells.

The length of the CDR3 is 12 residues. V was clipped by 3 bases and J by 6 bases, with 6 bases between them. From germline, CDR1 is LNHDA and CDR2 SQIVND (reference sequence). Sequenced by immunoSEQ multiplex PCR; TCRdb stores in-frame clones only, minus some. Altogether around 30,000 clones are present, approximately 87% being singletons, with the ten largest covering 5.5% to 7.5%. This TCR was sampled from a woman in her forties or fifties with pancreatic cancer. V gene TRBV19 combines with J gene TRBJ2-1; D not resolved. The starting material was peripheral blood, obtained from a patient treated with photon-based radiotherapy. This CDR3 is CASSIGPNEQFF. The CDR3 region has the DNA TGTGCCAGTAGTATCGGTCCCAATGAGCAGTTCTTC.